This T cell receptor beta chain comes out of a study of blood T cells in healthy people across ages. Combining a sample-barcoded 5' primer with a J-beta primer mix, a second PCR ran for 7 to 11 cycles. Tagging of each cDNA molecule was performed by a template-switch adaptor with 12 random nucleotides. TCRdb used MiXCR to reprocess the 5' RACE reads, holding one entry per CDR3 protein. The sample yields approximately 770,000 distinct CDR3 sequences, 58% seen once. The CDR3 spans 13 residues. CDR1 SNHLY and CDR2 FYNNEI come from the germline V gene. V was cut by 5 bases and J by 4 bases, with 11 bases left in between. Worth noting for this clonotype: What it binds is unknown.

Study-level results: When set beside aged donors, long-lived donors presented more naive CD4+ cells and higher diversity. The unsorted PBMCs prevented any conclusive comparison of naive versus antigen-experienced cells. Observed TCR beta diversity per million T cells went down as age went up. This fall followed a roughly linear course with age.

The rearrangement uses TRBV2 and TRBJ1-2; D remains unclear. The specimen was blood. The TCR was taken from a man aged 25-45 years in good health. This CDR3 is CASSREELYGYTF. CDR3 DNA sequence: TGTGCCAGCAGTCGGGAAGAACTCTATGGCTACACCTTC. Full variable domain (remainder filled in from reference TRBV2 and TRBJ1-2): EPEVTQTPSHQVTQMGQEVILRCVPISNHLYFYWYRQILGQKVEFLVSFYNNEISEKSEIFDDQFSVERPDGSNFTLKIRSTKLEDSAMYFCASSREELYGYTFGSGTRLTVV.